This T cell receptor (beta chain) was captured by sequencing in a study of OX40 agonist ivuxolimab in advanced cancers. General observations from the study: Relative to CD4+, CD8+ T cells held more expanded clones on average.

Trimming stripped 4 bases from V and 9 bases from J, with 17 bases between. The V gene's germline CDR1 is MGHRA and CDR2 YSYEKL. The CDR3 sequence is 14 residues long. The data were produced by immunoSEQ multiplex PCR, yet TCRdb's version contains in-frame clones alone and is incomplete. The data hold roughly 100,000 clones, with more than 75% observed a single time. About this clone itself: What it binds is unknown.

This chain uses TRBV4-1 with TRBJ2-3, with D perhaps TRBD1 (7 bases). This clonotype originated in an adult with an advanced solid tumor such as melanoma, head and neck, liver or kidney cancer. The sample was CD4+ or CD8+ T cells sorted from blood, taken in a trial of the OX40 agonist ivuxolimab. In DNA form, the CDR3 reads TGCGCCAGCAGCCGCGGGACAGATTTCGGCACGCAGTATTTT. It encodes CASSRGTDFGTQYF.